This TCR beta chain was retrieved from a study of blood T cells in healthy people across ages. Study details: About one barcoded beta molecule was captured per two T cells (by template switching). Study-wide results and caveats: Naive T cell percentage by flow cytometry tracked strongly with beta diversity.

Each sample provided at least 5.5 micrograms of extracted total RNA. On this clonotype: What it binds is unknown.

The CDR3 length is 16 residues. V was pared by 5 bases and J by 0 bases, with 14 bases between. The authors ran a second PCR of 7 to 11 cycles using a sample-barcoded 5' primer and a J-beta primer mix. Each cDNA was tagged by a template-switch adaptor containing 12 random nucleotides. Using its own MiXCR run on the 5' RACE reads, TCRdb lists one record per CDR3 protein. The sample contains roughly 500,000 distinct CDR3 sequences, 27% of which appear only once. J is TRBJ1-3 and V is TRBV12-3 or TRBV12-4; no firm D call. The sequenced material came from blood. This TCR was sampled from a woman aged 70-85 years in good health. CDR3 sequence (DNA): TGTGCCAGCAGTGCGCGACTGATGAGCTCTGGAAACACCATATATTTT. Protein sequence: CASSARLMSSGNTIYF.